This record looks at one TCR beta chain sequence and its context. Its cognate antigen is unknown. A sample-barcoded 5' primer and a J-beta primer mix were used in a second PCR of roughly 6 to 11 cycles. Tags on each cDNA molecule came from a template-switch adaptor with 12 random nucleotides. TCRdb re-analysed the 5' RACE reads in MiXCR, keeping a single row per CDR3 protein. The repertoire includes some 1.6 million distinct CDR3 sequences, 30% to 40% of them detected once, and about 11% sits in the top ten. This entry belongs to a study of blood T cells in healthy people across ages. Study-level points and caveats: More naive CD4+ cells and higher diversity marked long-lived donors relative to aged donors. TCR beta diversity correlated strongly with naive T cell percentage.

Germline V lookup: CDR1 MNHEY, CDR2 SMNVEV (reference sequence). The length of the CDR3 is 14 residues. Trimming took off 6 bases at V and 5 bases at J, with 15 bases between the two ends. Each of the donors had 8 to 10 milliliters of peripheral blood drawn into EDTA-treated Vacutainer tubes. The V gene is TRBV27, the J gene TRBJ2-3, with D uncertain. This clonotype originated in a woman in her 30s in good health. Sequenced material: blood. The CDR3 sequence: CASSQKGWGDTQYF. The CDR3 DNA sequence: TGTGCCAGCAGCCAGAAGGGTTGGGGAGATACGCAGTATTTT.